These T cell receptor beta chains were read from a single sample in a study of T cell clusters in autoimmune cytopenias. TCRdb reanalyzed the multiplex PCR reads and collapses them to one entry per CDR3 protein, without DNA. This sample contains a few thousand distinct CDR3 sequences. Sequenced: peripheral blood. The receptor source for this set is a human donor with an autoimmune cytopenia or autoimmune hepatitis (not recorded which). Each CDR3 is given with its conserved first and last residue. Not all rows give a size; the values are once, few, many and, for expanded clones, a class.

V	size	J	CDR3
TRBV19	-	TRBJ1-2	CASSIEREEYGYTF
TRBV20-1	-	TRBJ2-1	CSASTGSYNEQFF
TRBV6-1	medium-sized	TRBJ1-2	CASSEDDGYTF
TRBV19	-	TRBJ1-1	CASSRGQGATGTEAFF
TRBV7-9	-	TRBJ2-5	CASSSGAGTQYF
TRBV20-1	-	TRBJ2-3	CSSELSAGDTQYF
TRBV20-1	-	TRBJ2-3	CSALTSGGTYTQYF
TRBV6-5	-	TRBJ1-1	CASLRGTEAFF
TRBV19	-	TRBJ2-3	CASSLTGTGGTADTQYF
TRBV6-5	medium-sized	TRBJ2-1	CASSEGLRSYNEQFF
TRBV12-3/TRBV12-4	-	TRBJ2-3	CASSLDTQGFTDTQYF
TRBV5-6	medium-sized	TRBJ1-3	CASSLRGSSGNTIYF
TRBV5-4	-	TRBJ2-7	CASSSRDVSYEQYF
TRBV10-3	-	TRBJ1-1	CAIKTGGRTEAFF
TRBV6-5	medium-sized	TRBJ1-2	CASSYSTGDGYTF
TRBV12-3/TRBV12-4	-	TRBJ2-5	CASTPEGRRVQTQYF
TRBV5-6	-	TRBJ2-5	CASSQVDADQQETQYF
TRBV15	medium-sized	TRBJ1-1	CATSRNLPGTEAFF
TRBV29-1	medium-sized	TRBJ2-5	CSLIGAQETQYF
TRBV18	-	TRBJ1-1	CASSPSDGTEAFF
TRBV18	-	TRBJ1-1	CASSPWALTMNTEAFF
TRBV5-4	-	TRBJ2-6	CASSLAGTSGAGANVLTF
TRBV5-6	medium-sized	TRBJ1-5	CASSLGEGSNQPQHF
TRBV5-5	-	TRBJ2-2	CASSFGSGTKARELFF
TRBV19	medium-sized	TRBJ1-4	CASSTDRVANEKLFF
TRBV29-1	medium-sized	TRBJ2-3	CSVVQGFSTDTQYF
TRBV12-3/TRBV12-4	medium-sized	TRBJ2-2	CASRITESELFF
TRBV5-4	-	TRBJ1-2	CASSLGSYGYTF